This is a list of T cell receptor beta chains from one sample in a study of T cells after yellow fever vaccination. TCRdb reanalysed the 5' RACE reads using MiXCR and keeps one entry per CDR3 protein. The data contain hundreds of thousands of distinct CDR3 sequences, about 3.5% of them seen just once; the ten biggest clones take up 23%. Specimen: PBMCs, collected on the day of the yellow fever booster vaccination. The receptor source for this set is a man younger than 35 who received the YFV17D yellow fever vaccine. Both conserved end residues are part of each CDR3.

TRBV2 CASSLGPLGTDYEQYF
TRBV12-5 CASGPPGGGELFF
TRBV6-5 CASSRLAGGRNEQFF
TRBV4-3 CASSPRTSAFTDTQYF
TRBV7-2 CASSLGSAAGDEQYF
TRBV28 CASRSGPANSPLHF
TRBV5-1 CASSLGSADPDTQYF
TRBV3-1 CASSQEGGWDTEAFF
TRBV5-1 CASSLTGTQPQHF
TRBV4-1 CASSQDLPENTEAFF
TRBV5-4 CASSFQGATETQYF
TRBV5-1 CASSKLSGDGEQFF
TRBV15 CATSRGEGRKTQYF
TRBV20-1 CSARDDGTGAETQYF
TRBV6-1 CASSAHRDFGTDTQYF
TRBV10-2 CASSEFPSSGFEAKNIQYF
TRBV12-3/TRBV12-4 CASSPGRVGSGELFF
TRBV6-1 CASSEAGGGGTEAFF
TRBV10-3 CAISGRGSDGYTF
TRBV20-1 CSARKGGNEQFF
TRBV5-5 CASSVKGSLNQPQHF
TRBV12-3/TRBV12-4 CASSLLVSGNTIYF
TRBV9 CASSRGGAGGPTDTQYF
TRBV7-6 CASSSTPGTTEETQYF
TRBV7-6 CASSFYGGSYGYTF
TRBV7-2 CASSSYYSGNTIYF
TRBV30 CASTPGGDIQYF
TRBV12-3/TRBV12-4 CASSYRELSYGYTF
TRBV5-8 CASIDGRAYQETQYF
TRBV4-1 CASSQEGVYTDTQYF
TRBV4-3 CASSQASGGAGELFF
TRBV12-3/TRBV12-4 CASSLARGKGGYTF
TRBV18 CASSPVPGLAGDSESSYNEQFF
TRBV4-1 CASSPVLQGTEAFF
TRBV18 CASSPGQTLEQYF
TRBV19 CASSIRRGPTGELFF
TRBV3-1 CASSHRGGYTF
TRBV5-1 CASSEQGATEAFF
TRBV24-1 CATSDWGGLSYNEQFF
TRBV11-1 CASSLAATGGANEQFF
TRBV2 CASRVAPSTDTQYF
TRBV12-3/TRBV12-4 CASSFVRTGGDYGYTF